These T cell receptor beta chains were read from a single sample in a study of CD8 T cells in Susac syndrome. TCRdb re-derived calls from the immunoSEQ multiplex PCR reads in MiXCR, one entry per CDR3 protein. The profile covers 200,000 to 250,000 distinct CDR3 sequences, with 92% appearing a single time and approximately 0.13% taken by the ten largest. Sequencing used CD8+ T cells from PBMCs. All receptors derive from a human donor with multiple sclerosis. The CDR3 runs from the conserved cysteine through the conserved F or W. Fields, in order: clone size, J gene, V gene, D gene, CDR3 DNA, CDR3 protein. The D gene is left open where the match is weak. Clone size, where shown, is once, few, many, or a class for clones that have expanded.

- | TRBJ1-6 | TRBV3-1 | - | TGTGCCAGCAGCCAAGCAAAGGCAACCCTCCACTTT | CASSQAKATLHF
- | TRBJ1-2 | TRBV30 | - | TGTGCCTTGGATGGGGCTGGCTACACCTTC | CALDGAGYTF
- | TRBJ2-6 | TRBV27 | TRBD2 | TGTGCCAGCAGTTTATCTAGCGGGATGGGTACTGGGGCCAACGTCCTGACTTTC | CASSLSSGMGTGANVLTF
- | TRBJ2-2 | TRBV12-5 | - | TGTGCTAGTGGTTTGGTAAAGATGAACACCGGGGAGCTGTTTTTT | CASGLVKMNTGELFF
- | TRBJ2-1 | TRBV30 | - | TGTGCCTGGAGCGACGCCGCCGACAGTTACAATGAGCAGTTCTTC | CAWSDAADSYNEQFF
- | TRBJ2-7 | TRBV20-1 | TRBD1 | TGCAGTGCTCCTCGGACAGGGAGCTACGAGCAGTACTTC | CSAPRTGSYEQYF
- | TRBJ1-2 | TRBV13 | TRBD1 | TGTGCCAGCAGCTCGCCAACAGGGGATTCATCTGGCTACACCTTC | CASSSPTGDSSGYTF
- | TRBJ2-5 | TRBV30 | TRBD2 | TGTGCCTGGAGTGTAGGTGTCGGGGGGACTCAAGAGACCCAGTACTTC | CAWSVGVGGTQETQYF
- | TRBJ2-3 | TRBV12-3/TRBV12-4 | TRBD2 | TGTGCCAGCACCCGCAGTAGTCTAGCGGGAGAGGTTAGCACAGATACGCAGTATTTT | CASTRSSLAGEVSTDTQYF
- | TRBJ2-6 | TRBV6-1 | - | TGTGCCAGCAGCCAACATTTGGCGGCGAGAAGCTCTGGGGCCAACGTCCTGACTTTC | CASSQHLAARSSGANVLTF
- | TRBJ2-7 | TRBV5-1 | - | TGCGCCAGCAGCACCTCCGGGACGACTCTCGGGGAGCAGTACTTC | CASSTSGTTLGEQYF
- | TRBJ1-1 | TRBV7-6 | - | TGTGCCAGCAGCCTAGGAAGACACACTGAAGCTTTCTTT | CASSLGRHTEAFF
- | TRBJ2-6 | TRBV5-1 | TRBD1 | TGCGCCAGCAGCTTGGGGACAGGAGCCTCTGGGGCCAACGTCCTGACTTTC | CASSLGTGASGANVLTF
- | TRBJ2-7 | TRBV15 | TRBD1 | TGTGCCACCAGCAGACGACAGGGCATCTACGAGCAGTACTTC | CATSRRQGIYEQYF
- | TRBJ2-7 | TRBV27 | TRBD1 | TGTGCCAGCAGTTCCTCCACAGGGGCCTACGAGCAGTACTTC | CASSSSTGAYEQYF
- | TRBJ2-1 | TRBV24-1 | - | TGTGCCACCAGTTCAGGGTTGAACAATGAGCAGTTCTTC | CATSSGLNNEQFF
- | TRBJ2-7 | TRBV19 | TRBD2 | TGTGCCAGTAGTACTAGCGGAACCTACGAGCAGTACTTC | CASSTSGTYEQYF
few | TRBJ2-7 | TRBV13 | TRBD1 | TGTGCCAGCAGCTCCAGGGGGAGCTCCTACGAGCAGTACTTC | CASSSRGSSYEQYF
- | TRBJ2-2 | TRBV15 | - | TGTGCCACCAGCAGAGGACGGGGCAACACCGGGGAGCTGTTTTTT | CATSRGRGNTGELFF
- | TRBJ2-1 | TRBV29-1 | - | TGCAGCGTTGAAGAGGGGCTCAGCTCCTACAATGAGCAGTTCTTC | CSVEEGLSSYNEQFF
- | TRBJ2-6 | TRBV7-8 | - | TGTGCCAGCAGCTTATACGGGGACCTTCGAGGAATCTCTGGGGCCAACGTCCTGACTTTC | CASSLYGDLRGISGANVLTF
- | TRBJ2-7 | TRBV4-1 | - | TGCGCCAGCAGCCAGGACAGCCTGGGCGAGCAGTACTTC | CASSQDSLGEQYF
- | TRBJ2-1 | TRBV6-2/TRBV6-3 | TRBD1 | TGTGCCAGCCGCCCTGGGGACAGGGAAATCAATGAGCAGTTCTTC | CASRPGDREINEQFF
few | TRBJ2-7 | TRBV5-6 | - | TGTGCCAGCAGCTTATCGCGGGGAGCCTACGAGCAGTACTTC | CASSLSRGAYEQYF
few | TRBJ2-1 | TRBV6-2/TRBV6-3 | TRBD2 | TGTGCCAGCAGTCTAGCGGGAGGGCCGGATGAGCAGTTCTTC | CASSLAGGPDEQFF
once | TRBJ2-7 | TRBV16 | - | TGTGCCAGCAGCCAATCTCCCGGGACATACTCCTACGAGCAGTACTTC | CASSQSPGTYSYEQYF
- | TRBJ2-5 | TRBV25-1 | TRBD1 | TGTGCCAGCAGTGGGAAACACCGACAGGGAGAAGAGACCCAGTACTTC | CASSGKHRQGEETQYF
- | TRBJ1-3 | TRBV5-4 | - | TGTGCCAGCAGCTTGATAGGGGCCTCTGGAAACACCATATATTTT | CASSLIGASGNTIYF
few | TRBJ2-7 | TRBV29-1 | TRBD2 | TGCAGCGTGGGGTTAGCGGGGAGCTCCTACGAGCAGTACTTC | CSVGLAGSSYEQYF
- | TRBJ1-1 | TRBV5-1 | - | TGCGCCAGCAGCTTGGCCTGGGGTATGAACACTGAAGCTTTCTTT | CASSLAWGMNTEAFF
- | TRBJ2-1 | TRBV27 | TRBD2 | TGTGCCAGCAGGCGACTAGCGGAGACCTACAATGAGCAGTTCTTC | CASRRLAETYNEQFF
- | TRBJ2-1 | TRBV10-2 | TRBD2 | TGCGCCAGCGCCCCCGGGGGGACTGAGCAGTTCTTC | CASAPGGTEQFF
- | TRBJ1-6 | TRBV4-1 | TRBD1 | TGCGCCAGCAGCCCCCCACCGGGGACAGGGCAATCACCCCTCCACTTT | CASSPPPGTGQSPLHF
- | TRBJ1-1 | TRBV4-1 | - | TGCGCCAGCAGGTGGCGGCCCGGGAAGACTGAAGCTTTCTTT | CASRWRPGKTEAFF
- | TRBJ2-1 | TRBV12-3/TRBV12-4 | - | TGTGCCAGCAGTTTAGCGCTTATCGACGAGGATGAGCAGTTCTTC | CASSLALIDEDEQFF
- | TRBJ2-7 | TRBV5-1 | TRBD1 | TGCGCCAGCAGCTTGGGGGACAGGGGGTACGAGCAGTACTTC | CASSLGDRGYEQYF
- | TRBJ1-2 | TRBV2 | - | TGTGCCAGCAGTGAGTGGCACCTCTATGGCTACACCTTC | CASSEWHLYGYTF
once | TRBJ1-3 | TRBV29-1 | - | TGCAGCGTGCTCTCTGGAAACACCATATATTTT | CSVLSGNTIYF
- | TRBJ2-1 | TRBV5-6 | TRBD2 | TGTGCCAGCAGCTTACTAGCGGGAGGGGATGAGCAGTTCTTC | CASSLLAGGDEQFF
- | TRBJ1-1 | TRBV4-1 | - | TGCGCCAGCACCCCCGGGACCCAGAACACTGAAGCTTTCTTT | CASTPGTQNTEAFF
- | TRBJ2-7 | TRBV7-8 | - | TGTGCCAGCAGCACGAACACAGGGTCCGACGAGCAGTACTTC | CASSTNTGSDEQYF
- | TRBJ1-2 | TRBV29-1 | - | TGCAGCGTTACCCCCACAGGCACTCTCCGCTATGGCTACACCTTC | CSVTPTGTLRYGYTF
- | TRBJ2-7 | TRBV3-1 | - | TGTGCCAGCAGCCAGGGGGAGGACTACGAGCAGTACTTC | CASSQGEDYEQYF
- | TRBJ1-2 | TRBV3-1 | - | TGTGCCAGCAGCCAAGATCTCCGGGCCAACTATGGCTACACCTTC | CASSQDLRANYGYTF
- | TRBJ2-7 | TRBV4-1 | - | TGCGCCAGCAGCCAAGTTGGAACAGAGGAGTACGAGCAGTACTTC | CASSQVGTEEYEQYF
once | TRBJ1-1 | TRBV9 | TRBD1 | TGTGCCAGCAGCGCCTCCTTGGACAGGGGAGAGAAGAACACTGAAGCTTTCTTT | CASSASLDRGEKNTEAFF